This TCR beta chain is drawn from a study of OX40 agonist ivuxolimab in advanced cancers. Study results and caveats: Expansion of clones was among the lowest in partial responders at 0.1-3.0 mg/kg.

Clones were sequenced by immunoSEQ multiplex PCR, and TCRdb holds only the in-frame ones, with some missing. The table lists around 97,000 clones, 70% to 85% of them singletons. V lost 0 bases and J 4 bases, leaving 13 bases between the germline ends. Germline CDR1 reads SGHNT; CDR2 reads YYREEE (reference sequence). This CDR3 spans 15 amino acids. In the case of this clone: Its antigen is unidentified.

J is TRBJ1-2 and V is TRBV5-4; D remains unclear. This specimen was CD4+ or CD8+ T cells sorted from blood, taken in a trial of the OX40 agonist ivuxolimab. The clonotype originates from an adult with an advanced solid tumor such as melanoma, head and neck, liver or kidney cancer. In DNA form, the CDR3 reads TGTGCCAGCAGCTTGGATATCTTAGGAAGCTATGGCTACACCTTC. Protein: CASSLDILGSYGYTF.